This passage covers 20 T cell receptor beta chains from one sample sequenced in a study of blood T cells in healthy people across ages. A J-beta primer mix and a sample-barcoded 5' primer were used in a second PCR of roughly 7 to 12 cycles. Using its own MiXCR run on the 5' RACE reads, TCRdb lists one record per CDR3 protein. The sample lists almost 550,000 distinct CDR3 sequences, under 30% seen once, with less than 9% in the top ten. The data also belong to a second study, concerning T cells of mothers and their children.

The sequencing input was blood. The receptors come from a boy aged 5 to 17 in good health.

This clonotype occurred a few times. The rearrangement links TRBV20-1 to TRBJ2-4; tentatively, D is TRBD1 or TRBD2 (5 bases each). V was trimmed by 3 bases and J by 1 base, leaving 16 bases between them. The germline V gene has CDR1 DFQATT and CDR2 SNEGSKA (reference sequence). This CDR3 contains 16 residues. CDR3 in amino acids: CSASGSGASAKNIQYF. The CDR3 nucleotides are TGCAGTGCTAGTGGGTCCGGGGCTTCGGCCAAAAACATTCAGTACTTC.

There are a few counts of this clonotype. The V and J genes are TRBV7-9 and TRBJ1-2, with TRBD1 matching 9 bases. This CDR3 comprises 14 residues. In germline, CDR1 is SEHNR, CDR2 FQNEAQ (reference sequence). Trimming removed 5 bases from V and 7 bases from J; junction bases left unmatched: 8. CDR3 loop: CASSPSTGGSGYTF. CDR3 bases: TGTGCCAGCAGCCCGAGTACAGGGGGCAGTGGCTACACCTTC.

This clonotype was seen only a few times. This chain connects TRBV11-2 to TRBJ2-1; 10 bases align to TRBD2. V shed 5 bases, J shed 0 bases, and the junction held 19 bases outside the gene matches. This CDR3 is 21 amino acids long. Germline values: CDR1 SGHAT, CDR2 FQNNGV. The CDR3 region is CASSARSPQLAGPTSYNEQFF. As DNA, the CDR3 is TGTGCCAGCAGCGCCCGCTCTCCCCAACTAGCGGGACCAACCTCCTACAATGAGCAGTTCTTC.

The chain is built from TRBV14 and TRBJ2-2; D not resolved. The V gene's germline CDR1 is SGHDN and CDR2 FVKESK. Between the trimmed V and J ends, which lost 4 bases and 4 bases, there was a span of 7 bases. This CDR3 has 13 amino acids. The CDR3 reads CASSPLSTGELFF. The CDR3 nucleotides are TGTGCCAGCAGCCCTTTGTCCACCGGGGAGCTGTTTTTT. The entire variable domain, with the rest obtained from reference TRBV14 and TRBJ2-2, is as follows: EAGVTQFPSHSVIEKGQTVTLRCDPISGHDNLYWYRRVMGKEIKFLLHFVKESKQDESGMPNNRFLAERTGGTYSTLKVQPAELEDSGVYFCASSPLSTGELFFGEGSRLTVL.

This clonotype was seen a few times. CDR3 amino acids: CASSQVGGTDGEKLFF. CDR3 DNA: TGCGCCAGCAGCCAAGTGGGGGGTACAGACGGTGAAAAACTGTTTTTT. The chain uses TRBV4-1 and TRBJ1-4, with D maybe TRBD1 (5 bases). In germline, CDR1 is MGHRA, CDR2 YSYEKL. Deletions cut 1 base from V and 7 bases from J, with 16 bases between. This CDR3 contains 16 residues.

This clonotype was seen a handful of times. The chain uses TRBV7-2 and TRBJ1-2; D unresolved. The CDR3 length is 13 residues. The germline gives CDR1 SGHTA, CDR2 FQGNSA. V was trimmed by 4 bases and J by 6 bases, leaving 12 bases between them. The CDR3 DNA follows: TGTGCCAGCAGCTCCTGGACCTGGAATGGCTACACCTTC. This encodes CASSSWTWNGYTF.

The chain uses TRBV4-3 and TRBJ2-1; D is unclear. V shed 1 base and J shed 5 bases, with 12 bases lying between them. There are 15 residues in the CDR3. Per germline, CDR1 LGHNA and CDR2 YSLEER. The chain's CDR3 is CASSQVRTAHNEQFF. The DNA for the CDR3 is TGCGCCAGCAGCCAAGTTCGGACCGCTCACAATGAGCAGTTCTTC.

As to this clonotype: The junction shows a germline mismatch at one end, possibly a read error. The J gene is TRBJ1-1, the V gene TRBV27; 8 bases align to TRBD1. Germline loops: CDR1 MNHEY, CDR2 SMNVEV (reference sequence). The CDR3 runs 16 residues. The CDR3 coding sequence is TGTGCCAGCAGGGAAGGCAGGGGGCGAGGATGGGCTGACGCTTTCTTT. The encoded protein is CASREGRGRGWADAFF.

The gene calls are TRBV14 and TRBJ2-1, with 13 bases lining up with TRBD2. Germline assignment: CDR1 SGHDN and CDR2 FVKESK. The CDR3 is made up of 18 amino acids. The V gene end was trimmed by 4 bases and the J gene end by 1 base; junction bases not matched to a gene: 7. The CDR3 DNA is TGTGCCAGCAGCCTCGGACTAGCGGGAGTAAGGTCCTACAATGAGCAGTTCTTC. Protein sequence: CASSLGLAGVRSYNEQFF.

The chain has TRBV5-1 and TRBJ1-4; no reliable D call. Trimming pared 6 bases from V and 0 bases from J, leaving 12 bases between. CDR1 is SGHRS and CDR2 is YFSETQ in the germline V gene. The CDR3 sequence is 15 residues long. The CDR3 nucleotides are TGCGCCAGCACGCCGCAGGCTGCAACTAATGAAAAACTGTTTTTT. Translating it yields CASTPQAATNEKLFF.

This clonotype appeared many times. The V gene is TRBV5-6, the J gene TRBJ2-7; no clear D gene. Germline-derived CDR1 and CDR2 are SGHDT and YYEEEE. Trimming shortened V by 0 bases and J by 1 base, and 5 bases separated the two germline ends. This CDR3 spans 13 amino acids. The CDR3 bases are TGTGCCAGCAGCTTGGGCGTTTCCTACGAGCAGTACTTC. Amino acids: CASSLGVSYEQYF.

There are a few counts of this clonotype. This chain uses TRBV11-2 with TRBJ2-7, with D perhaps matching TRBD2 (5 bases). This CDR3 comprises 15 residues. Trimming shortened V by 6 bases and J by 2 bases, and 17 bases separated the two germline ends. Germline CDR1 SGHAT, CDR2 FQNNGV. The CDR3 sequence is CASSSLRDFPYEQYF. Written as DNA, the CDR3 is TGTGCCAGCAGTTCTCTCCGGGATTTTCCCTACGAGCAGTACTTC.

This clonotype has a count of ten or more. The chain combines TRBV30 with TRBJ1-4; tentative D call: TRBD1 (5 bases). The germline V gene has CDR1 GTSNPN and CDR2 SVGIG (reference sequence). Trimming removed 1 base at V and 7 bases at J, with 13 bases between. This CDR3 has 14 residues. CDR3 in amino acids: CAWSADTRGEKLFF. CDR3 sequence (DNA): TGTGCCTGGAGTGCGGACACCCGCGGTGAAAAACTGTTTTTT.

This clonotype has only one observation. The rearrangement joins TRBV4-2 to TRBJ2-5; 14 positions match TRBD2. The V gene end was trimmed by 0 bases and the J gene end by 11 bases; junction bases not matched to a gene: 5. This CDR3 contains 15 residues. Germline loops: CDR1 LGHNA, CDR2 YNFKEQ. The CDR3 coding sequence is TGTGCCAGCAGCCAAGATCGACTAGCGGGAGGGGAGCAGTACTTC. This sequence encodes CASSQDRLAGGEQYF.

J is TRBJ2-1 and V is TRBV11-2, with 9 nucleotides matching TRBD2. V was pared by 5 bases and J by 8 bases, with 10 bases of the junction left unmatched. CDR1 is SGHAT, CDR2 FQNNGV, per germline. This CDR3 has 15 residues. The CDR3 nucleotides are TGTGCCAGCAGCCCCTTAGCGGGAGTAGTAGATGAGCAGTTCTTC. This gives the protein CASSPLAGVVDEQFF. Drawing the rest from reference TRBV11-2 and TRBJ2-1, the complete variable domain is EAGVAQSPRYKIIEKRQSVAFWCNPISGHATLYWYQQILGQGPKLLIQFQNNGVVDDSQLPKDRFSAERLKGVDSTLKIQPAKLEDSAVYLCASSPLAGVVDEQFFGPGTRLTVL.

A word on this clonotype: A much larger clone sits a single nucleotide away, making a read error possible. The chain employs TRBV6-6 and TRBJ1-2; D is possibly TRBD1 (5 bases). Looked up from germline, CDR1 is MNHNY and CDR2 is SVGAGI (reference sequence). This CDR3 has 12 residues. The germline V and J ends were trimmed by 11 bases and 4 bases, with 14 bases remaining between them. The CDR3 reads CAGTQGGYGYTF. The CDR3 DNA follows: TGTGCCGGCACGCAGGGAGGCTATGGCTACACCTTC.

The V call is TRBV6-2 or TRBV6-3, the J call TRBJ1-1; D remains unclear. The CDR3 consists of 12 residues. The ends were cut back, 6 bases at V and 3 bases at J, with 8 bases in the middle. Germline lookup yields CDR1 MNHEY and CDR2 SVGEGT. The CDR3 protein is CASRKRYTEAFF. For the CDR3, the DNA is TGTGCCAGCAGGAAGAGATACACTGAAGCTTTCTTT.

The J gene is TRBJ2-1, the V gene TRBV7-3; D gene uncertain. The CDR3 contains 12 residues. V lost 8 bases and J lost 8, with 13 bases in between. Germline CDR1 and CDR2: SGHTA and FQGTGA. CDR3 amino acids: CASGRSLDEQFF. CDR3 sequence (DNA): TGTGCCAGCGGTCGCTCTCTCGATGAGCAGTTCTTC.

This clonotype showed up just a few times. A much bigger clone sits one base away, suggesting this may be a read error. The rearrangement joins TRBV6-1 to TRBJ2-1, with D maybe TRBD2 (6 bases). Germline loops: CDR1 MNHNS, CDR2 SASEGT. This CDR3 contains 16 residues. Here the CDR3 reads CASSEALSGSYNEQVF. CDR3 DNA sequence: TGTGCCAGCAGTGAAGCGCTTAGCGGCTCCTACAATGAGCAGGTCTTC.

This rearrangement joins TRBV27 to TRBJ1-5; D ambiguous. The CDR3 is 14 residues long. Germline V gene lookup returns CDR1 MNHEY and CDR2 SMNVEV (reference sequence). The germline V and J ends were trimmed by 8 bases and 2 bases, with 13 bases remaining between them. The DNA of the CDR3 is TGTGCCAGCGCTCCCTCTCCAGGCAATCAGCCCCAGCATTTT. Translating gives CASAPSPGNQPQHF.